This TCR beta chain was recovered during a study of beta chain features in type 1 diabetes. CD4+ naive, central memory, regulatory and stem cell-like memory subsets were isolated by sorting on CD45RO/CCR7/CD25/CD127/CD95/CD27. Purity exceeded 95% in all sorted populations. Germline loops: CDR1 SEHNR, CDR2 FQNEAQ (reference sequence). Trimming removed 5 bases from V and 5 bases from J, with 9 bases in between. The CDR3 spans 12 residues. The study reverse transcribed the entire isolated RNA, so it sequenced expressed TCRB transcripts. This table comes from immunoSEQ multiplex PCR, and its TCRdb copy is limited to in-frame clones, with some not included. Among hundreds of thousands of clones, about 15% were seen once, and the ten largest hold 0.03% to 0.04%.

The V and J genes are TRBV7-9 and TRBJ2-5; D ambiguous. This sequence was found in a man aged 25 to 45 in good health. Sequences were obtained from naive CD4+ T cells from blood. DNA of the CDR3: TGTGCCAGCAGCCCCCCTCGTGAGACCCAGTACTTC. It encodes CASSPPRETQYF. The whole variable domain, filled in from reference TRBV7-9 and TRBJ2-5, reads DTGVSQNPRHKITKRGQNVTFRCDPISEHNRLYWYRQTLGQGPEFLTYFQNEAQLEKSRLLSDRFSAERPKGSFSTLEIQRTEQGDSAMYLCASSPPRETQYFGPGTRLLVL.